The following is a T cell receptor beta chain sequence with its context. This sample is drawn from a study of preoperative IRX-2 immunotherapy in early breast cancer. The treatment: preoperative locoregional IRX-2 cytokine immunotherapy. Patients received preoperative, locoregional IRX-2 cytokine immunotherapy in a phase Ib study. Trimming took off 7 bases at V and 4 bases at J, with 16 bases between the two ends. Germline V gene data show CDR1 as MNHEY and CDR2 as SVGAGI. The CDR3 contains 14 residues. Profiling relied on immunoSEQ multiplex PCR, and the TCRdb table lists in-frame clones only, not all of them. Of roughly 57,000 clones listed, approximately 95% are singletons.

The material was obtained from a patient treated with IRX-2 immunotherapy. This sequence originates from a human donor with breast cancer. This sequence joins TRBV6-5 and TRBJ1-2, with D maybe TRBD1 (5 bases). The CDR3: CASTHGRGSYGYTF. CDR3 nucleotide sequence: TGTGCCAGCACCCACGGGCGGGGGAGCTATGGCTACACCTTC.